This T cell receptor (beta chain) emerged from a study of blood T cell repertoires in COVID-19 (dated by TCRdb to between 2020 and 2021). About the full investigation: Collaborator samples came from the United States, Italy and Spain and covered acute and convalescent phases of COVID-19. The material from the prospective study consisted of cDNA or gDNA derived from T cells, B-cell-depleted T cells, or PBMCs. The dataset comprised deeply sampled blood TCRbeta repertoires from subjects exposed to, actively infected with, or recovered from COVID-19. A freely available public database, intended as a resource for researchers studying the immune response to SARS-CoV-2, is where the repertoires were released. The samples were drawn from two sources: the first 160 participants of the ongoing ImmuneRACE study, and some 1,300 subjects contributed by 6 global collaborators. A de-identified subject ID, COVID-19 status, age in years and sex were almost always included in the sample metadata. HLA class I and class II types, where available, came from metadata supplied by the sample provider rather than from assay-based typing. Broader findings and caveats from the paper: The amount of clinical and demographic metadata varied by source and participant and was provided uncurated.

Collaborating institutions collected whole blood in K2EDTA tubes following their own protocols. For TCRbeta analysis, collaborators shipped samples in one of three forms: frozen whole blood, isolated PBMCs, or DNA extracted from either of those sample types. About this clone itself: The antigen this receptor binds is unknown. No per-base quality is available; no much larger clone lies one base away.

TCRbeta CDR3 regions were amplified from genomic DNA using the immunoSEQ Assay, a bias-controlled multiplex PCR. Regarding the original processing steps: Nucleated cell counts per sample were estimated from amplification of reference gene primers within the assay. To quantify the absolute abundance of each unique TCRbeta CDR3 rearrangement, sequence reads were collapsed and filtered. For each sample, productive Simpson clonality was calculated as the square root of Simpson's diversity index across productive rearrangements. TCRdb obtained this table from immuneACCESS and retained in-frame rearrangements with V and J assigned. These tables miss some clones; where compared with another copy, unresolved V genes account for less than half of the shortfall, and the remainder is unexplained. V and J calls and clone size are given by that table; D and trimming were obtained from the DNA. The sample includes over 65,000 clones, with approximately 90% observed a single time. Around 0.77% of the sample is taken by the ten largest.

The CDR3, from cysteine to phenylalanine, totals 14 residues. The sequence is cut down to CDR3 DNA, 42 bases in frame from base 1. The germline V gene sets CDR1 to SGHTA and CDR2 to FQGNSA. The V and J ends are trimmed by 1 base and 10 bases, leaving 11 bases between them. This TCR was recovered from a woman older than 75 with acute or convalescent COVID-19. The rearrangement combines TRBV7-2 with TRBJ1-6, with TRBD1 as a weak D call on 6 bases. The specimen was peripheral blood. This receptor has the CDR3 CASSLDRVNSPLHF. DNA sequence: TGTGCCAGCAGCTTAGACAGGGTCAACTCACCCCTCCACTTT.